This TCR beta chain is from a study of blood T cells in healthy people across ages. This clonotype was seen only a few times. The antigen remains unidentified. For every donor, a draw yielded ten milliliters of peripheral blood. Notes on the study in general: Diversity estimated from one million T cells was considered an underestimate.

Trimming pared 5 bases from V and 10 bases from J, leaving 15 bases between. In germline, CDR1 is SGHVS, CDR2 FQNEAQ. The CDR3 totals 14 residues. It was with a sample-barcoded 5' primer and a J-beta primer mix that a second PCR of roughly 6 to 12 cycles was run. Template switching added a 12-random-nucleotide identifier to every cDNA molecule. In TCRdb, the 5' RACE reads were re-called with MiXCR into one record per CDR3 protein. The table lists about 290,000 distinct CDR3 sequences, roughly a quarter of them singletons. The sample was blood. This receptor was taken from a woman in her 70s in good health. The genes are TRBV7-8 and TRBJ1-6; no clear D. This CDR3 reads CASSPPYRESPLHF. For the CDR3, the DNA is TGTGCCAGCAGCCCCCCGTACCGGGAGTCACCCCTCCACTTT.